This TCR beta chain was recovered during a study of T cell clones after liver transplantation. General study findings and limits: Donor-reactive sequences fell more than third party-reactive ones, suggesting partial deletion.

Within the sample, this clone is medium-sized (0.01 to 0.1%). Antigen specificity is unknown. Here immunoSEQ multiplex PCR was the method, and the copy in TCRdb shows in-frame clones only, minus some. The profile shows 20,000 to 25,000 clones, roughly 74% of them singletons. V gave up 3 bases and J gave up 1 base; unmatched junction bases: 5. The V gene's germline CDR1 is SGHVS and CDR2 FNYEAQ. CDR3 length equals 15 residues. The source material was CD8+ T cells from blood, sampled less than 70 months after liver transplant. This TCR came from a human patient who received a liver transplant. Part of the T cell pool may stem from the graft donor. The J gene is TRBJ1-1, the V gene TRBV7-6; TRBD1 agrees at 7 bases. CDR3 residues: CASSFSQGENTEAFF. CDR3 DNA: TGTGCCAGCAGCTTTTCGCAGGGGGAGAACACTGAAGCTTTCTTT.